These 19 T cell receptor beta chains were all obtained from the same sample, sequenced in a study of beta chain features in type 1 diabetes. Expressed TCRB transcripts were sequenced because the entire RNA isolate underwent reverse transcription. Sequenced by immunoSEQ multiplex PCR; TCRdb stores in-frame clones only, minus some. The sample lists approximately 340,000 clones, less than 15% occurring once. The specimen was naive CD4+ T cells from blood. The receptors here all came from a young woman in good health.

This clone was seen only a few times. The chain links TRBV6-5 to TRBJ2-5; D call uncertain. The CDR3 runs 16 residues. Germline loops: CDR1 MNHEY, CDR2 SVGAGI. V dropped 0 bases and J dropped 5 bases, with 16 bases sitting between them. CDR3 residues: CASSYSGRIVAETQYF. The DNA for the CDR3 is TGTGCCAGCAGTTACTCGGGCAGAATAGTGGCGGAGACCCAGTACTTC.

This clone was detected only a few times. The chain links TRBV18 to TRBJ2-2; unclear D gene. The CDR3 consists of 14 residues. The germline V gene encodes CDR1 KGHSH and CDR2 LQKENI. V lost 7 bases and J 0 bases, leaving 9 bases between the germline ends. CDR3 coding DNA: TGTGCCAGCTTAATACAGCCGAACACCGGGGAGCTGTTTTTT. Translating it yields CASLIQPNTGELFF.

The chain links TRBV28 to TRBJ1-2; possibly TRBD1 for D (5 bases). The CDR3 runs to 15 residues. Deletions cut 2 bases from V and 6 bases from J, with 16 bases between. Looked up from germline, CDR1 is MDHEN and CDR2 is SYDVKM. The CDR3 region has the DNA TGTGCCAGCAGTTTACATAGACAGAGGCAAGATGGCTACACCTTC. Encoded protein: CASSLHRQRQDGYTF.

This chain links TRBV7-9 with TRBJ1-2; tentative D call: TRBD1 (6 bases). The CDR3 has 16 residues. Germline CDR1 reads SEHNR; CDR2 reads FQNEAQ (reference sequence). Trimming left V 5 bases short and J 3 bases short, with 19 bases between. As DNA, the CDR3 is TGTGCCAGCAGCACCGGGGGGGCACAAGGGGACTATGGCTACACCTTC. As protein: CASSTGGAQGDYGYTF.

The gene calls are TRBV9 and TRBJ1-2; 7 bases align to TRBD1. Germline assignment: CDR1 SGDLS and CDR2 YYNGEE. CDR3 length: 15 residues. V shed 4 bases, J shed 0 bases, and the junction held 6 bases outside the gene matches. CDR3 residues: CASSRDSPPNYGYTF. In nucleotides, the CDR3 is TGTGCCAGCAGCCGGGACAGTCCACCTAACTATGGCTACACCTTC.

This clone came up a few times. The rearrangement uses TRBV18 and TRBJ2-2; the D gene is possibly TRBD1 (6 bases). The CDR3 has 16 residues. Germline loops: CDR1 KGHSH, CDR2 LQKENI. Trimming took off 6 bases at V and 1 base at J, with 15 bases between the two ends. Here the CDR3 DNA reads TGTGCCAGCTCTACCGGGACAACCAAGAACACCGGGGAGCTGTTTTTT. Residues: CASSTGTTKNTGELFF.

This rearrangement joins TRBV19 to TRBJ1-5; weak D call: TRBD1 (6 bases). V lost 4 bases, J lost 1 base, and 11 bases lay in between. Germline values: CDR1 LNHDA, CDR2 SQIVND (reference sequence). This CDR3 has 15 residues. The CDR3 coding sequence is TGTGCCAGTAGTAGGTCAGGGGCCAGCAATCAGCCCCAGCATTTT. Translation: CASSRSGASNQPQHF.

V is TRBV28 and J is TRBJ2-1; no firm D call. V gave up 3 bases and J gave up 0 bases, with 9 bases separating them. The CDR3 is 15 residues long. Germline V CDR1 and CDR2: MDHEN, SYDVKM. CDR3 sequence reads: CASSFWRSSYNEQFF. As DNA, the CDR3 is TGTGCCAGCAGTTTCTGGCGGTCCTCCTACAATGAGCAGTTCTTC.

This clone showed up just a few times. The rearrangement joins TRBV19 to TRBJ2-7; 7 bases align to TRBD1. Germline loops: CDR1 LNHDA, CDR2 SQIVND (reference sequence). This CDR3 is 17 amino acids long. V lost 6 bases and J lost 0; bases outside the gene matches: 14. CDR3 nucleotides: TGTGCCAGTAGAGACAGGGATTCTATCGGGTCCTCCTACGAGCAGTACTTC. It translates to CASRDRDSIGSSYEQYF.

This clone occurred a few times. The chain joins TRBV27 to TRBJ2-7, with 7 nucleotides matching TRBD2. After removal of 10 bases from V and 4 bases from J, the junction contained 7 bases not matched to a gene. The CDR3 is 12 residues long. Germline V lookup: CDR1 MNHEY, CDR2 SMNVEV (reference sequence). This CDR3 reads CATLYSGYEQYF. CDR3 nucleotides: TGTGCCACCTTATATAGCGGGTACGAGCAGTACTTC.

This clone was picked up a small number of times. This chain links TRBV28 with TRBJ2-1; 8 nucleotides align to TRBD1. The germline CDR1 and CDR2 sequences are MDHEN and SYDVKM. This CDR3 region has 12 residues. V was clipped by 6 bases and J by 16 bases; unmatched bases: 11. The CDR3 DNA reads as TGTGCCAGCAGCTCTGGACAGGGAACAAAATTCTTC. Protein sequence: CASSSGQGTKFF.

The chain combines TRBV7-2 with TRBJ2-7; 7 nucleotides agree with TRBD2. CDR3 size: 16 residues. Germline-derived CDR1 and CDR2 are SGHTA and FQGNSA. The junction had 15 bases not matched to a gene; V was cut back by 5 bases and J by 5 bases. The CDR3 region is CASSVGLIGGGDEQYF. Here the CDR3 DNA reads TGTGCCAGCAGCGTCGGACTAATTGGGGGAGGGGACGAGCAGTACTTC.

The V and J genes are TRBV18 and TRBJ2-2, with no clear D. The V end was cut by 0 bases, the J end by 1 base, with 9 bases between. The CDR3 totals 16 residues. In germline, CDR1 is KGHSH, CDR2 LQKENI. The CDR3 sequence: CASSPPLPGNTGELFF. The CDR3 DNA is TGTGCCAGCTCACCACCGTTACCGGGGAACACCGGGGAGCTGTTTTTT.

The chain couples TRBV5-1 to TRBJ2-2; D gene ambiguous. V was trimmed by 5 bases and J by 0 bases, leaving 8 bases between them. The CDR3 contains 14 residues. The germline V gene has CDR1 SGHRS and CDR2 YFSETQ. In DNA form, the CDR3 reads TGCGCCAGCAGATTACTCGCGAACACCGGGGAGCTGTTTTTT. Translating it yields CASRLLANTGELFF.

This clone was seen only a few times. The CDR3 here is CASPRDRVNTEAFF. The CDR3, as DNA: TGTGCCTCTCCCCGGGACAGGGTGAACACTGAAGCTTTCTTT. The chain uses TRBV30 and TRBJ1-1, with TRBD1 identical over 9 bases. The CDR3 covers 14 residues. The germline gives CDR1 GTSNPN, CDR2 SVGIG (reference sequence). The V gene end was trimmed by 7 bases and the J gene end by 0 bases; junction bases not matched to a gene: 6.

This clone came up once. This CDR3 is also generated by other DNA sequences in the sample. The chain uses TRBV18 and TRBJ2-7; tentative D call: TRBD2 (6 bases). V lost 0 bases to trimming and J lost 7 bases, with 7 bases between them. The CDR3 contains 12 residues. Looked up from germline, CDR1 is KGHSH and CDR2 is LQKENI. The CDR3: CASSPPAGEQYF. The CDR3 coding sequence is TGTGCCAGCTCACCACCCGCGGGGGAGCAGTACTTC.

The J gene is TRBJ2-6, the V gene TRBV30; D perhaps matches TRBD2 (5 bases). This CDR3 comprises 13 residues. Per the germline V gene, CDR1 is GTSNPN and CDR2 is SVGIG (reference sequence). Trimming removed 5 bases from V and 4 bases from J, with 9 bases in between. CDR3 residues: CAWQDSGANVLTF. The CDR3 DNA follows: TGTGCCTGGCAGGACTCCGGGGCCAACGTCCTGACTTTC.

CDR3 DNA: TGCAGCGTTGGAGGAAGGCCTCTTAACACTGAAGCTTTCTTT. The encoded protein is CSVGGRPLNTEAFF. The chain couples TRBV29-1 to TRBJ1-1, with no clear D. This CDR3 contains 14 residues. Trimming left V 4 bases short and J 2 bases short, with 14 bases between. Germline CDR1 SQVTM, CDR2 ANQGSEA. The full variable domain, its missing parts supplied by reference TRBV29-1 and TRBJ1-1, is SAVISQKPSRDICQRGTSLTIQCQVDSQVTMMFWYRQQPGQSLTLIATANQGSEATYESGFVIDKFPISRPNLTFSTLTVSNMSPEDSSIYLCSVGGRPLNTEAFFGQGTRLTVV.

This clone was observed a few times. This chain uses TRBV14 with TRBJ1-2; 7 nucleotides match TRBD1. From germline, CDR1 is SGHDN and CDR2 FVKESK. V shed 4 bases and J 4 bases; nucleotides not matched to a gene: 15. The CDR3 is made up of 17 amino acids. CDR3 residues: CASSPLTYRDSGYGYTF. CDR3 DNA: TGTGCCAGCAGCCCCCTTACCTACCGGGACAGTGGCTATGGCTACACCTTC.